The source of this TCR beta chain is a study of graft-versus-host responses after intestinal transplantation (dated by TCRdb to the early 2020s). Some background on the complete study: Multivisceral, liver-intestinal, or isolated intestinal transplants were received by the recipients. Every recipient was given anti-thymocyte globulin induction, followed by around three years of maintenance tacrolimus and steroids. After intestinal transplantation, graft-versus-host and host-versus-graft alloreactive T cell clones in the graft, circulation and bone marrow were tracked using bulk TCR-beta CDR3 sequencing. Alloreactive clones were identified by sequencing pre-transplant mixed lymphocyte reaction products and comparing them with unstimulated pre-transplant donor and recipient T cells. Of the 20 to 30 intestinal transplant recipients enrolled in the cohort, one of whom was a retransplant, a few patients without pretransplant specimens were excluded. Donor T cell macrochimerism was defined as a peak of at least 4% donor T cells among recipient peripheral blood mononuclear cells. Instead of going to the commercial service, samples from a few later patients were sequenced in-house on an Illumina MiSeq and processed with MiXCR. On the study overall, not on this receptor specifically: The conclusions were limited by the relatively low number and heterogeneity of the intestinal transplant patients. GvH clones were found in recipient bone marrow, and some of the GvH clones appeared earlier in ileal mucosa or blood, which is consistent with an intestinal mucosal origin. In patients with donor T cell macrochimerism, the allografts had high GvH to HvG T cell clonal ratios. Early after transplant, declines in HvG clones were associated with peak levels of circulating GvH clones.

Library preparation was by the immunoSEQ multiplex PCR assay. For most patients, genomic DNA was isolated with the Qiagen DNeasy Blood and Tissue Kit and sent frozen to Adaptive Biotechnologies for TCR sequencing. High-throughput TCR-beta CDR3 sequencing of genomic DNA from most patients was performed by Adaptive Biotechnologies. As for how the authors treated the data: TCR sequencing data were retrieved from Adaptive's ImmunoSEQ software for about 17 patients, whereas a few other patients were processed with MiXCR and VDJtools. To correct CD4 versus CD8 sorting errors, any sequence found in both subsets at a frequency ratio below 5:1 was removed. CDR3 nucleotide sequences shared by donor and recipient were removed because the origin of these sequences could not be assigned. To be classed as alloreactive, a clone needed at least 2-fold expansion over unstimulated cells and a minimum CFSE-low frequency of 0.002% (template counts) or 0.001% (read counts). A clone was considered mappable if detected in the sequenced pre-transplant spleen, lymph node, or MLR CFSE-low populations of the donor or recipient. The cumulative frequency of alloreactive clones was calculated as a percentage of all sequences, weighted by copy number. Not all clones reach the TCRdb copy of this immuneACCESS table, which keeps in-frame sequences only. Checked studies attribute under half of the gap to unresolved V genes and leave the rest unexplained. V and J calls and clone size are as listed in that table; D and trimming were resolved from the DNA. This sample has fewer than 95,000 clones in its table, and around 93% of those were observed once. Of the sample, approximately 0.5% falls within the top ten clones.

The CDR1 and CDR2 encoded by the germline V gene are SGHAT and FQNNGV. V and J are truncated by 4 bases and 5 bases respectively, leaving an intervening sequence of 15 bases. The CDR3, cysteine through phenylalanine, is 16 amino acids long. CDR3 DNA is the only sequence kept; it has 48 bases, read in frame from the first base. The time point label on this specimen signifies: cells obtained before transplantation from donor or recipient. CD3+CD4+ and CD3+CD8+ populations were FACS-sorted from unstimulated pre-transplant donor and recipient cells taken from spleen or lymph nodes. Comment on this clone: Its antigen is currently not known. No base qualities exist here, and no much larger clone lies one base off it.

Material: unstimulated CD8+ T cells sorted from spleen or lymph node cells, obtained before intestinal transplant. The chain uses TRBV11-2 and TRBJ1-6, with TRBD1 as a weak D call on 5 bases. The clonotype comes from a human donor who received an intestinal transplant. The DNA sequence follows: TGTGCCAGCAGCTGGGGTCCGGACACACATAATTCACCCCTCCACTTT. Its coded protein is CASSWGPDTHNSPLHF. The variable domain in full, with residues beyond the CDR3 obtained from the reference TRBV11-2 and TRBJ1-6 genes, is EAGVAQSPRYKIIEKRQSVAFWCNPISGHATLYWYQQILGQGPKLLIQFQNNGVVDDSQLPKDRFSAERLKGVDSTLKIQPAKLEDSAVYLCASSWGPDTHNSPLHFGNGTRLTVT.